The 9 T cell receptor beta chains in this list originate from one sample, sequenced in a study of blood T cell repertoires in COVID-19. Data came from immunoSEQ multiplex PCR; TCRdb stores just in-frame clones and leaves some out. The repertoire holds 100,000 to 150,000 clones, with around 84% as singletons. Sequencing input: peripheral blood. The receptor set was obtained from a woman aged 80 or over with acute or convalescent COVID-19.

This chain joins TRBV30 and TRBJ1-3; no firm D call. Germline-derived CDR1 and CDR2 are GTSNPN and SVGIG (reference sequence). There are 15 residues in the CDR3. The germline V and J ends were trimmed by 0 bases and 5 bases, with 14 bases remaining between them. The chain's CDR3 is CAWSVTTRLRNTIYF. CDR3 coding DNA: TGTGCCTGGAGTGTCACAACGAGGTTACGAAACACCATATATTTT. Complete variable domain (other parts from reference TRBV30 and TRBJ1-3): SQTIHQWPATLVQPVGSPLSLECTVEGTSNPNLYWYRQAAGRGLQLLFYSVGIGQISSEVPQNLSASRPQDRQFILSSKKLLLSDSGFYLCAWSVTTRLRNTIYFGEGSWLTVV.

The J gene is TRBJ2-3, the V gene TRBV5-1; 10 nucleotides match TRBD1. CDR1 SGHRS and CDR2 YFSETQ come from the germline V gene. This CDR3 has 15 residues. Losses at the gene ends were 7 bases for V and 7 bases for J; bases not matched to a gene: 12. The CDR3 is CASRLEDRGSHTQYF. As DNA, the CDR3 is TGCGCCAGCCGACTCGAGGACAGGGGGTCACATACGCAGTATTTT.

V usage is TRBV2 and J usage is TRBJ1-6; possibly TRBD1 for D (5 bases). This CDR3 region has 14 residues. Trimming took 7 bases from V and 7 from J, leaving 14 bases between them. Germline V gene data show CDR1 as SNHLY and CDR2 as FYNNEI. The CDR3 region has the DNA TGTGCCAGCACCGAACGGCAGGGAAATTCACCCCTCCACTTT. The encoded protein is CASTERQGNSPLHF.

V is TRBV6-4 and J is TRBJ2-1, with 9 nucleotides matching TRBD1. The germline V gene encodes CDR1 MRHNA and CDR2 SNTAGT. The CDR3 is 15 residues long. After removal of 0 bases from V and 4 bases from J, the junction contained 1 base not matched to a gene. The CDR3 DNA reads as TGTGCCAGCAGTGACTCCGGGACAGGGTACAATGAGCAGTTCTTC. Its protein product is CASSDSGTGYNEQFF.

The table lists this clone with a few counts. Within the sample, other DNA sequences also encode this same CDR3. The chain is built from TRBV19 and TRBJ2-7; TRBD1 aligns across 8 bases. The CDR3 is 14 residues long. Trimming removed 7 bases from V and 6 bases from J; junction bases left unmatched: 11. Germline V lookup: CDR1 LNHDA, CDR2 SQIVND (reference sequence). This CDR3 is CASTADRDLGEQYF. CDR3 coding DNA: TGTGCCAGTACCGCGGACAGGGATCTCGGCGAGCAGTACTTC. The full variable domain, rest sourced from reference TRBV19 and TRBJ2-7, is DGGITQSPKYLFRKEGQNVTLSCEQNLNHDAMYWYRQDPGQGLRLIYYSQIVNDFQKGDIAEGYSVSREKKESFPLTVTSAQKNPTAFYLCASTADRDLGEQYFGPGTRLTVT.

The chain is built from TRBV7-2 and TRBJ2-3; TRBD2 agrees at 8 bases. The CDR3 consists of 14 residues. Trimming took 6 bases from V and 3 from J; bases not matched to a gene: 5. Germline loops: CDR1 SGHTA, CDR2 FQGNSA. CDR3 protein: CASRSSGRTDTQYF. The DNA for the CDR3 is TGTGCCAGCAGATCGAGCGGGAGAACAGATACGCAGTATTTT.

The rearrangement links TRBV29-1 to TRBJ2-3, with TRBD1 matching 8 bases. With 5 bases clipped from V and 4 bases from J, the junction kept 5 bases outside the gene matches. Germline V gene sequence: CDR1 SQVTM, CDR2 ANQGSEA. The CDR3 runs to 13 residues. CDR3 sequence: CSVIKQGADTQYF. The CDR3 coding sequence is TGCAGCGTTATAAAACAGGGGGCAGATACGCAGTATTTT.

The V call is TRBV12-3 or TRBV12-4, the J call TRBJ1-2; D possibly corresponds to TRBD1 (6 bases). The CDR3 extends over 12 amino acids. Trimming cost V 6 bases and J 5 bases, with 10 bases left between them. The CDR3 is CASRAGVYGYTF. DNA for the CDR3: TGTGCCAGCAGGGCAGGGGTATATGGCTACACCTTC.

This sequence joins TRBV30 and TRBJ2-1; TRBD1 matches at 9 bases. V lost 0 bases, J lost 8 bases, and 5 bases stayed unmatched. This CDR3 contains 14 residues. Germline CDR1 and CDR2: GTSNPN and SVGIG (reference sequence). In DNA form, the CDR3 reads TGTGCCTGGAGTGTGGGGACAGGGTCTTATGAGCAGTTCTTC. It codes for CAWSVGTGSYEQFF.